Following are 27 T cell receptor beta chains from one sample sequenced in a study of a mutant IDH1 vaccine in newly diagnosed glioma. Their specific antigens are unknown. The table came from immunoSEQ multiplex PCR; TCRdb's copy has only in-frame clones and leaves some out. The sample lists roughly 120,000 clones, around 80% occurring once. The time point denotes: week 11, during vaccination. Mutant IDH1 20-mer peptide, at 300 ug, made up each vaccine dose, with topical imiquimod. The starting material was PBMCs, obtained from a glioma patient whose treatment included an IDH1 peptide vaccine. The receptor source for this set is a man aged 35 to 55 with glioma.

The chain employs TRBV21-1 and TRBJ1-2; the DNA was not used to check the table's D call, TRBD1. TRBV21-1 is a listed pseudogene. CDR3 length: 15 amino acids. The DNA for the CDR3 is TGTGCCAGCAGCAAATCGTGGACAGGGGTCAATGGCTACACCTTC. It codes for CASSKSWTGVNGYTF.

The CDR3 DNA is TGTGCCAGCAGCTTTCAAGTTAACTATGGCTACACCTTC. This codes for CASSFQVNYGYTF. The V and J genes are TRBV5-5 and TRBJ1-2; no clear D gene. Trimming pared 2 bases from V and 1 base from J, leaving 6 bases between. Germline loops: CDR1 SGHKS, CDR2 YYEKEE (reference sequence). This CDR3 spans 13 amino acids.

In its sample, this clone was seen once. The chain recombines TRBV9 with TRBJ2-1; 10 bases align to TRBD2. Per the germline V gene, CDR1 is SGDLS and CDR2 is YYNGEE. The CDR3 has 15 residues. The junction had 6 bases not matched to a gene; V was cut back by 4 bases and J by 5 bases. The CDR3 here is CASSQAGGPNNEQFF. CDR3 bases: TGTGCCAGCAGCCAAGCGGGGGGGCCAAACAATGAGCAGTTCTTC.

The V and J genes are TRBV12-5 and TRBJ2-3; maybe TRBD1 (6 bases). V gave up 3 bases and J gave up 3 bases, with 7 bases separating them. This CDR3 region has 13 residues. Germline-derived CDR1 and CDR2 are LGHNT and FRNRAP. Here the CDR3 reads CASGLGGTDTQYF. As DNA, the CDR3 is TGTGCTAGTGGTTTAGGGGGTACAGATACGCAGTATTTT.

The count of this clone is one. The rearrangement joins TRBV6-1 to TRBJ2-1; weak D call: TRBD2 (5 bases). Per the germline V gene, CDR1 is MNHNS and CDR2 is SASEGT. The CDR3 is 15 residues long. Trimming pared 8 bases from V and 3 bases from J, leaving 17 bases between. The CDR3 nucleotides are TGTGCCAGCGGACTCGAGCTTAGGGACTACAATGAGCAGTTCTTC. Translating it yields CASGLELRDYNEQFF.

The chain carries TRBV5-4 and TRBJ2-5; tentatively, D is TRBD1 or TRBD2 (5 bases each). CDR1 SGHNT and CDR2 YYREEE come from the germline V gene (reference sequence). V was trimmed by 4 bases and J by 1 base, leaving 17 bases between them. The CDR3 loop spans 16 amino acids. In nucleotides, the CDR3 is TGTGCCAGCAGCCCGATCCGTTCGGGGCTCCAAGAGACCCAGTACTTC. Its translation: CASSPIRSGLQETQYF.

This CDR3 is CASSIGTGETEAFF. The DNA for the CDR3 is TGTGCCAGTAGTATAGGGACAGGGGAGACTGAAGCTTTCTTT. The chain has TRBV19 and TRBJ1-1, with 9 bases matching TRBD1. Per the germline V gene, CDR1 is LNHDA and CDR2 is SQIVND (reference sequence). V was clipped by 1 base and J by 5 bases; unmatched bases: 2. CDR3 length: 14 amino acids.

The genes are TRBV4-3 and TRBJ1-5; D is unclear. CDR1 and CDR2 (germline): LGHNA, YSLEER. V shed 1 base and J shed 1 base, with 17 bases lying between them. The CDR3 is made up of 18 amino acids. The chain's CDR3 is CASSQGLGGLGSNQPQHF. Written as DNA, the CDR3 is TGCGCCAGCAGCCAAGGATTGGGAGGGCTGGGAAGCAATCAGCCCCAGCATTTT.

The rearrangement uses TRBV28 and TRBJ1-2; D unclear. V lost 3 bases, J lost 6 bases, and 2 bases lay in between. The CDR3 is 10 residues long. Germline loops: CDR1 MDHEN, CDR2 SYDVKM. The CDR3 DNA reads TGTGCCAGCAGTTTGGATGGCTACACCTTC. It yields the protein CASSLDGYTF.

The chain carries TRBV5-1 and TRBJ2-2; tentatively, D is TRBD2 (5 bases). This CDR3 has 14 residues. Germline loops: CDR1 SGHRS, CDR2 YFSETQ. V lost 0 bases, J lost 7 bases, and 10 bases lay in between. DNA for the CDR3: TGCGCCAGCAGCTTGGCGCGGGTTGGCGGGGAGCTGTTTTTT. Its protein product is CASSLARVGGELFF.

V gene TRBV5-1 combines with J gene TRBJ2-1, with TRBD2 matching 10 bases. Germline V gene sequence: CDR1 SGHRS, CDR2 YFSETQ. The CDR3 consists of 16 residues. V trimming: 4 bases; J trimming: 0 bases; junction bases outside the gene matches: 4. The CDR3 reads CASSGTSETSYNEQFF. DNA for the CDR3: TGCGCCAGCAGCGGGACTAGCGAAACCTCCTACAATGAGCAGTTCTTC.

The V call is TRBV5-4, the J call TRBJ2-7, with D unresolved. V lost 0 bases and J 7 bases, leaving 11 bases between the germline ends. Germline CDR1 SGHNT, CDR2 YYREEE (reference sequence). CDR3 length: 13 amino acids. CDR3 residues: CASSLVTGLEQYF. The CDR3 DNA follows: TGTGCCAGCAGCTTGGTAACTGGTTTAGAGCAGTACTTC. The entire variable domain, with the rest obtained from reference TRBV5-4 and TRBJ2-7, is as follows: ETGVTQSPTHLIKTRGQQVTLRCSSQSGHNTVSWYQQALGQGPQFIFQYYREEENGRGNFPPRFSGLQFPNYSSELNVNALELDDSALYLCASSLVTGLEQYFGPGTRLTVT.

The rearrangement uses TRBV18 and TRBJ2-5; the match to TRBD1 covers 7 bases. Germline assignment: CDR1 KGHSH and CDR2 LQKENI. V lost 3 bases and J lost 0; bases outside the gene matches: 10. This CDR3 spans 17 amino acids. DNA for the CDR3: TGTGCCAGCTCACCGTCTAAGGGACAGCTGTACCAAGAGACCCAGTACTTC. This translates into CASSPSKGQLYQETQYF. Combining the CDR3 with reference TRBV18 and TRBJ2-5 gives the whole variable domain NAGVMQNPRHLVRRRGQEARLRCSPMKGHSHVYWYRQLPEEGLKFMVYLQKENIIDESGMPKERFSAEFPKEGPSILRIQQVVRGDSAAYFCASSPSKGQLYQETQYFGPGTRLLVL.

This rearrangement joins TRBV5-6 to TRBJ1-2; D not certain. V was trimmed by 0 bases and J by 0 bases, leaving 6 bases between them. In germline, CDR1 is SGHDT, CDR2 YYEEEE. The CDR3 covers 14 residues. In DNA, the CDR3 is TGTGCCAGCAGCTTGGCCGGTGCTAACTATGGCTACACCTTC. It yields the protein CASSLAGANYGYTF.

The chain recombines TRBV7-8 with TRBJ2-3, with TRBD1 identical over 8 bases. The V gene end was trimmed by 5 bases and the J gene end by 2 bases; junction bases not matched to a gene: 6. Germline V CDR1 and CDR2: SGHVS, FQNEAQ. The CDR3 runs to 15 residues. Here the CDR3 DNA reads TGTGCCAGCAGCCCCCGGGACAGGCTCACAGATACGCAGTATTTT. Protein product: CASSPRDRLTDTQYF.

The chain employs TRBV6-1 and TRBJ2-2; the D gene is possibly TRBD1 (6 bases). The germline V gene encodes CDR1 MNHNS and CDR2 SASEGT. The length of the CDR3 is 15 residues. V shed 5 bases and J shed 3 bases, with 13 bases lying between them. The CDR3 DNA sequence: TGTGCCAGCAGTAAGATCTGGACAGACACCGGGGAGCTGTTTTTT. Amino acid sequence: CASSKIWTDTGELFF.

This clone was found a few times. The chain employs TRBV18 and TRBJ1-4; D is unclear. CDR1 is KGHSH, CDR2 LQKENI, per germline. Trimming removed 5 bases at V and 15 bases at J, with 10 bases between. This CDR3 comprises 10 residues. In nucleotides, the CDR3 is TGTGCCAGCTCAGGGTCGGGAATGTTTTTT. Protein: CASSGSGMFF.

This clone showed up just once. The rearrangement links TRBV2 to TRBJ2-7, with D perhaps assigned TRBD1 or TRBD2 (6 bases each). CDR1 is SNHLY and CDR2 is FYNNEI in the germline V gene. This CDR3 spans 13 amino acids. V was shortened by 5 bases and J by 3 bases, with 11 bases between the two germline ends. CDR3 sequence: CASSPEGGYEQYF. As DNA, the CDR3 is TGTGCCAGCAGTCCGGAGGGGGGCTACGAGCAGTACTTC.

The rearrangement joins TRBV5-4 to TRBJ2-3; D remains unclear. CDR1 SGHNT and CDR2 YYREEE come from the germline V gene (reference sequence). The CDR3 is 14 amino acids. V lost 4 bases and J 9 bases, leaving 18 bases between the germline ends. The CDR3 region is CASSRADGQVTQYF. Written as DNA, the CDR3 is TGTGCCAGCAGCCGCGCGGATGGTCAGGTGACGCAGTATTTT.

The chain uses TRBV4-1 and TRBJ2-1; unclear D gene. Trimming left V 1 base short and J 7 bases short, with 8 bases between. From germline, CDR1 is MGHRA and CDR2 YSYEKL. There are 13 residues in the CDR3. The CDR3 DNA is TGCGCCAGCAGCCAAGGCGTGTGGAATGAGCAGTTCTTC. Translated, it gives CASSQGVWNEQFF.

The V call is TRBV21-1, the J call TRBJ1-4. TRBV21-1 corresponds to a pseudogene. CDR3 size: 14 residues. The CDR3 sequence is CASSKVARDEKLFF. In nucleotides, the CDR3 is TGTGCCAGCAGCAAAGTTGCCCGCGATGAAAAACTGTTTTTT.

The chain carries TRBV11-1 and TRBJ2-1; 10 positions match TRBD1. CDR3 size: 15 residues. Looked up from germline, CDR1 is SGHAT and CDR2 is FQDESV (reference sequence). V was clipped by 8 bases and J by 6 bases; unmatched bases: 10. The CDR3 protein is CASGHRTGGSNEQFF. CDR3 in DNA: TGTGCCAGCGGGCACCGGACAGGGGGTAGCAATGAGCAGTTCTTC.

The chain uses TRBV7-2 and TRBJ1-2; TRBD1 might be the D (6 bases). Germline CDR1 is SGHTA and CDR2 is FQGNSA. Trimming took 1 base from V and 7 from J, leaving 10 bases between them. The CDR3 consists of 13 residues. The CDR3: CASSLGTGFGYTF. For the CDR3, the DNA is TGTGCCAGCAGCTTAGGAACAGGGTTTGGCTACACCTTC.

The chain has TRBV5-1 and TRBJ2-3; D not resolved. The CDR3 has 16 amino acids. Deletions cut 0 bases from V and 1 base from J, with 12 bases between. Germline V gene sequence: CDR1 SGHRS, CDR2 YFSETQ. CDR3 sequence reads: CASSLANAPGTDTQYF. In nucleotides, the CDR3 is TGCGCCAGCAGCTTGGCGAACGCTCCGGGCACAGATACGCAGTATTTT.

The J gene is TRBJ2-3, the V gene TRBV5-4, with D possibly matching TRBD1 (5 bases). The CDR3 loop spans 13 amino acids. Germline assignment: CDR1 SGHNT and CDR2 YYREEE (reference sequence). Trimming cost V 2 bases and J 5 bases, with 9 bases left between them. This chain's CDR3 is CASSFQGEDTQYF. CDR3 sequence (DNA): TGTGCCAGCAGCTTTCAGGGTGAAGATACGCAGTATTTT.

The CDR3 region has the DNA TGTGCCAGCTCACCGCTCCGGGACAGCAGTGGAAACACCATATATTTT. It encodes CASSPLRDSSGNTIYF. The chain uses TRBV18 and TRBJ1-3, with 7 bases fitting TRBD1. V dropped 3 bases and J dropped 3; count of bases not matched to a gene: 8. The CDR3 contains 16 residues. CDR1 KGHSH and CDR2 LQKENI come from the germline V gene.

The chain is built from TRBV30 and TRBJ2-7, with TRBD2 matching over 7 bases. CDR1 and CDR2 from the germline V gene are GTSNPN and SVGIG (reference sequence). The CDR3 is 15 amino acids. Trimming removed 2 bases from V and 2 bases from J; junction bases left unmatched: 9. The CDR3 here is CAWSTLAVPAYEQYF. In DNA form, the CDR3 reads TGTGCCTGGAGTACGCTAGCGGTCCCGGCCTACGAGCAGTACTTC.